These T cell receptor beta chains were read from a single sample in a study of blood T cell repertoires in COVID-19. TCRdb keeps only in-frame clones here, not all; method: immunoSEQ multiplex PCR. The table records about 250,000 clones, around 89% of them present only once. The sample taken for sequencing was peripheral blood. These receptors all stem from a man aged 25 to 45 with acute or convalescent COVID-19. CDR3s include the opening cysteine and the closing phenylalanine or tryptophan. The D gene is left open where the match is weak. Clone size is not always given. Where it is, it says once, few, many or a class for expanded clones.

cdr3_aa: CASSLERLAGIETQYF; cdr3_nt: TGTGCCAGCAGCTTAGAACGGCTAGCGGGGATAGAGACCCAGTACTTC; v_call: TRBV11-2; clone_size: .; d_call: TRBD2; j_call: TRBJ2-5
cdr3_aa: CSASMSRTGDNEQFF; cdr3_nt: TGCAGTGCTAGTATGAGCAGGACAGGGGACAATGAGCAGTTCTTC; v_call: TRBV20-1; clone_size: .; d_call: TRBD1; j_call: TRBJ2-1
cdr3_aa: CASSISGGANTEAFF; cdr3_nt: TGTGCCAGCAGTATTTCGGGGGGCGCCAACACTGAAGCTTTCTTT; v_call: TRBV6-5; clone_size: once; d_call: .; j_call: TRBJ1-1
cdr3_aa: CATSTGADTQYF; cdr3_nt: TGTGCCACCAGCACCGGAGCAGATACGCAGTATTTT; v_call: TRBV15; clone_size: .; d_call: .; j_call: TRBJ2-3
cdr3_aa: CASSLMAGAGELFF; cdr3_nt: TGCGCCAGCAGCTTGATGGCAGGGGCCGGGGAGCTGTTTTTT; v_call: TRBV5-1; clone_size: .; d_call: .; j_call: TRBJ2-2
cdr3_aa: CASSELNEQFF; cdr3_nt: TGTGCCAGCAGTGAACTCAATGAGCAGTTCTTC; v_call: TRBV2; clone_size: few; d_call: .; j_call: TRBJ2-1
cdr3_aa: CASSLQGEDTQYF; cdr3_nt: TGCGCCAGCAGCTTACAGGGGGAAGATACGCAGTATTTT; v_call: TRBV5-1; clone_size: .; d_call: TRBD1; j_call: TRBJ2-3
cdr3_aa: CASSSLDSYGYTF; cdr3_nt: TGTGCCAGCAGCTCTTTGGACAGCTATGGCTACACCTTC; v_call: TRBV6-5; clone_size: .; d_call: .; j_call: TRBJ1-2
cdr3_aa: CASSVGPGVQPQHF; cdr3_nt: TGTGCCAGCAGCGTAGGCCCAGGGGTTCAGCCCCAGCATTTT; v_call: TRBV9; clone_size: .; d_call: .; j_call: TRBJ1-5
cdr3_aa: CAWSVGVGLRAGNTIYF; cdr3_nt: TGTGCCTGGAGTGTAGGGGTTGGCCTTCGGGCTGGAAACACCATATATTTT; v_call: TRBV30; clone_size: .; d_call: .; j_call: TRBJ1-3
cdr3_aa: CASSIGGEAGTEAFF; cdr3_nt: TGTGCCAGTAGTATCGGGGGGGAGGCGGGGACTGAAGCTTTCTTT; v_call: TRBV19; clone_size: .; d_call: .; j_call: TRBJ1-1
cdr3_aa: CASSLWSRRELDNEQFF; cdr3_nt: TGTGCCAGCAGCTTATGGTCTAGGCGGGAGTTAGACAATGAGCAGTTCTTC; v_call: TRBV7-6; clone_size: .; d_call: TRBD2; j_call: TRBJ2-1
cdr3_aa: CASSLRQGSLEDEQFF; cdr3_nt: TGTGCCAGCAGCCTACGACAGGGGAGTCTGGAGGATGAGCAGTTCTTC; v_call: TRBV9; clone_size: .; d_call: TRBD1; j_call: TRBJ2-1
cdr3_aa: CAWKGTGGRRNTEAFF; cdr3_nt: TGTGCCTGGAAGGGGACAGGGGGCCGTCGGAACACTGAAGCTTTCTTT; v_call: TRBV30; clone_size: .; d_call: TRBD1; j_call: TRBJ1-1
cdr3_aa: CATSRFPGQGTDTQYF; cdr3_nt: TGTGCCACCAGCAGATTCCCGGGACAGGGCACAGATACGCAGTATTTT; v_call: TRBV15; clone_size: .; d_call: TRBD1; j_call: TRBJ2-3
cdr3_aa: CASSQVGGGAGETQYF; cdr3_nt: TGTGCCAGCAGCCAAGTTGGCGGGGGGGCCGGAGAGACCCAGTACTTC; v_call: TRBV14; clone_size: .; d_call: TRBD2; j_call: TRBJ2-5
cdr3_aa: CASSLVRHLYYNEQFF; cdr3_nt: TGCGCCAGCAGCTTGGTGCGGCACCTCTACTACAATGAGCAGTTCTTC; v_call: TRBV5-1; clone_size: .; d_call: .; j_call: TRBJ2-1
cdr3_aa: CASTYGGANSPLHF; cdr3_nt: TGTGCCAGTACCTACGGGGGGGCTAATTCACCCCTCCACTTT; v_call: TRBV19; clone_size: .; d_call: .; j_call: TRBJ1-6
cdr3_aa: CASSLLWGQGSGNTIYF; cdr3_nt: TGTGCCAGCAGCTTACTATGGGGACAGGGATCGGGAAACACCATATATTTT; v_call: TRBV7-2; clone_size: .; d_call: TRBD1; j_call: TRBJ1-3
cdr3_aa: CASSLARQGSTEAFF; cdr3_nt: TGTGCCAGCAGCTTAGCCCGCCAGGGGAGCACTGAAGCTTTCTTT; v_call: TRBV11-2; clone_size: .; d_call: .; j_call: TRBJ1-1
cdr3_aa: CATGRFGTSNEQFF; cdr3_nt: TGTGCCACCGGGCGGTTCGGGACTAGCAATGAGCAGTTCTTC; v_call: TRBV15; clone_size: once; d_call: TRBD2; j_call: TRBJ2-1
cdr3_aa: CASSLRLGTGLFNVLTF; cdr3_nt: TGTGCCAGCAGCCTACGACTGGGGACAGGCCTCTTTAACGTCCTGACTTTC; v_call: TRBV4-2; clone_size: .; d_call: TRBD1; j_call: TRBJ2-6
cdr3_aa: CASKTSGGTGELFF; cdr3_nt: TGTGCCAGCAAGACTAGCGGTGGCACCGGGGAGCTGTTTTTT; v_call: TRBV2; clone_size: .; d_call: TRBD2; j_call: TRBJ2-2
cdr3_aa: CASSLAGTGLTGELFF; cdr3_nt: TGTGCCAGCAGCTTGGCCGGGACAGGTTTAACCGGGGAGCTGTTTTTT; v_call: TRBV5-8; clone_size: .; d_call: TRBD1; j_call: TRBJ2-2
cdr3_aa: CASSLDIEGGGAGQPQHF; cdr3_nt: TGCGCCAGCAGCTTGGATATAGAAGGAGGAGGGGCGGGGCAGCCCCAGCATTTT; v_call: TRBV5-1; clone_size: .; d_call: .; j_call: TRBJ1-5
cdr3_aa: CASSPRTGRGNTIYF; cdr3_nt: TGTGCCAGCAGCCCCAGGACAGGCCGTGGAAACACCATATATTTT; v_call: TRBV7-9; clone_size: .; d_call: TRBD1; j_call: TRBJ1-3
cdr3_aa: CSVGTVTEAFF; cdr3_nt: TGCAGCGTTGGCACAGTGACGGAAGCTTTCTTT; v_call: TRBV29-1; clone_size: once; d_call: .; j_call: TRBJ1-1
cdr3_aa: CASSYTEAFF; cdr3_nt: TGTGCCAGCAGCTACACTGAAGCTTTCTTT; v_call: TRBV2; clone_size: few; d_call: .; j_call: TRBJ1-1
cdr3_aa: CASSMAYTEAFF; cdr3_nt: TGTGCCAGTAGTATGGCTTACACTGAAGCTTTCTTT; v_call: TRBV19; clone_size: .; d_call: .; j_call: TRBJ1-1
cdr3_aa: CASSIRDQPQHF; cdr3_nt: TGTGCCAGTAGTATCAGGGATCAGCCCCAGCATTTT; v_call: TRBV19; clone_size: once; d_call: .; j_call: TRBJ1-5
cdr3_aa: CASSLAQFKLFF; cdr3_nt: TGCGCCAGCAGCTTGGCCCAGTTCAAGCTGTTTTTT; v_call: TRBV5-1; clone_size: .; d_call: .; j_call: TRBJ2-2
cdr3_aa: CASSPRTGIDRELFF; cdr3_nt: TGTGCCAGCTCACCTCGGACAGGGATTGACAGGGAGCTGTTTTTT; v_call: TRBV18; clone_size: .; d_call: TRBD1; j_call: TRBJ2-2
cdr3_aa: CASSFPNRGQPYNEQFF; cdr3_nt: TGCGCCAGCAGCTTCCCGAACAGGGGCCAGCCGTACAATGAGCAGTTCTTC; v_call: TRBV5-1; clone_size: .; d_call: TRBD1; j_call: TRBJ2-1
cdr3_aa: CAWSQGAGGQETQYF; cdr3_nt: TGTGCCTGGAGTCAGGGAGCTGGGGGGCAAGAGACCCAGTACTTC; v_call: TRBV30; clone_size: .; d_call: .; j_call: TRBJ2-5
cdr3_aa: CASSLTGGVDTEAFF; cdr3_nt: TGTGCCAGCAGCTTAACTGGGGGGGTGGACACTGAAGCTTTCTTT; v_call: TRBV7-3; clone_size: .; d_call: .; j_call: TRBJ1-1
cdr3_aa: CASSVVWGGQLNEQFF; cdr3_nt: TGTGCCAGCAGCGTAGTCTGGGGGGGACAACTCAATGAGCAGTTCTTC; v_call: TRBV9; clone_size: .; d_call: .; j_call: TRBJ2-1
cdr3_aa: CASSLGRASNQPQHF; cdr3_nt: TGTGCCAGCAGTTTGGGCAGGGCAAGCAATCAGCCCCAGCATTTT; v_call: TRBV27; clone_size: .; d_call: .; j_call: TRBJ1-5